The rows below give T cell receptor beta chains drawn from one sample of a study of patients and donors after allogeneic stem cell transplantation. From the RT-PCR reads, TCRdb called clonotypes with MiXCR, one entry per CDR3 protein. In the table there are 150,000 or so distinct CDR3 sequences, about 24% of which are singletons. Sequenced sample: blood, either unsorted or a sorted T cell fraction (not recorded which). These receptors came from a human donor who was either an allogeneic HSCT recipient or a stem cell or donor lymphocyte infusion donor (not recorded which). It is not recorded whose cells these are; they may come from a transplant donor. The CDR3 runs from the conserved cysteine through the conserved F or W. D genes are given only for firm matches. Clone size is stated in some rows and not others, as once, few, many or a class when expanded.

CDR3	DNA	J	size	V	D
CASSLQGQGDYGYTF	TGTGCCAGCAGTTTACAGGGACAGGGAGACTATGGCTACACCTTC	TRBJ1-2	few	TRBV12-3/TRBV12-4	TRBD1
CASSLSGAAGNTIYF	TGTGCCAGCAGTTTATCTGGGGCAGCTGGAAACACCATATATTTT	TRBJ1-3	.	TRBV27	.
CSVTGAPYNEQFF	TGCAGCGTAACGGGGGCCCCCTACAATGAGCAGTTCTTC	TRBJ2-1	.	TRBV20-1	.
CASSKQGAQETEAFF	TGTGCCAGCAGCAAACAGGGGGCGCAGGAAACTGAAGCTTTCTTT	TRBJ1-1	.	TRBV9	TRBD1
CSARGAADSNQPQHF	TGCAGTGCTAGAGGGGCGGCAGATAGCAATCAGCCCCAGCATTTT	TRBJ1-5	.	TRBV20-1	.
CASSKGDRLKDQPQHF	TGCGCCAGCAGCAAGGGGGACAGGCTCAAGGATCAGCCCCAGCATTTT	TRBJ1-5	many	TRBV5-1	TRBD1
CASSSGPYSYNEQFF	TGTGCCAGCAGCTCCGGACCATACTCCTACAATGAGCAGTTCTTC	TRBJ2-1	.	TRBV11-2	.
CASSLAPTMTSGREHEQFF	TGTGCCAGCAGTTTAGCGCCCACAATGACTAGCGGGAGGGAGCATGAGCAGTTCTTC	TRBJ2-1	few	TRBV28	TRBD2
CSAREGGRTTEAFF	TGCAGTGCTAGAGAGGGAGGGCGGACCACTGAAGCTTTCTTT	TRBJ1-1	.	TRBV20-1	.
CSADPQGLEYF	TGCAGTGCCGACCCACAGGGTTTGGAGTATTTT	TRBJ2-3	.	TRBV20-1	.
CASSPGDRDSPLHF	TGTGCCAGCAGTCCCGGCGACAGGGACTCACCCCTCCACTTT	TRBJ1-6	.	TRBV6-5	TRBD1
CASSEPSGSSSYNEQFF	TGTGCCAGCAGTGAACCGTCTGGGAGTAGCTCCTACAATGAGCAGTTCTTC	TRBJ2-1	few	TRBV2	.
CASSPMRSPLHF	TGTGCCAGCAGCCCGATGCGTTCACCCCTCCACTTT	TRBJ1-6	few	TRBV7-2	.
CASSRGQGIETQYF	TGCGCCAGCAGCAGGGGACAGGGGATAGAGACCCAGTACTTC	TRBJ2-5	few	TRBV5-1	TRBD1
CASSQGQGNEKLFF	TGCGCCAGCAGCCAGGGACAGGGAAATGAAAAACTGTTTTTT	TRBJ1-4	.	TRBV5-1	TRBD1
CASSYSMGRLNTEAFF	TGTGCCAGCAGTTACTCTATGGGACGGTTGAACACTGAAGCTTTCTTT	TRBJ1-1	.	TRBV6-2/TRBV6-3	.
CASSLIKGTGELFF	TGTGCCAGCAGCTTAATCAAGGGAACCGGGGAGCTGTTTTTT	TRBJ2-2	.	TRBV7-2	.
CASSLDGVNEQFF	TGCGCCAGCAGCTTGGACGGGGTCAATGAGCAGTTCTTC	TRBJ2-1	few	TRBV5-1	.
CASSPFPQDTTGNTIYF	TGTGCCAGCAGTCCCTTTCCCCAGGACACTACTGGAAACACCATATATTTT	TRBJ1-3	few	TRBV27	.
CASSLVAGDTGELFF	TGCGCCAGCAGCTTGGTGGCCGGGGACACCGGGGAGCTGTTTTTT	TRBJ2-2	.	TRBV5-1	.
CATSREVWLAGPTGELFF	TGTGCCACCAGCAGAGAGGTCTGGCTAGCGGGGCCCACCGGGGAGCTGTTTTTT	TRBJ2-2	few	TRBV15	TRBD2
CSVAGVGEKLFF	TGCAGCGTTGCAGGGGTGGGTGAAAAACTGTTTTTT	TRBJ1-4	many	TRBV29-1	.
CASSQGLAANYEQYF	TGCGCCAGCAGCCAAGGGCTAGCGGCCAACTACGAGCAGTACTTC	TRBJ2-7	.	TRBV4-3	TRBD2
CASSIETGADGYTF	TGCGCCAGCAGCATAGAGACAGGGGCAGATGGCTACACCTTC	TRBJ1-2	.	TRBV5-1	TRBD1
CATSDRRAGEMGTQYF	TGTGCCACCAGTGATCGGAGGGCAGGCGAAATGGGGACCCAGTACTTC	TRBJ2-5	.	TRBV24-1	.
CATSRESQAYNSPLHF	TGTGCCACCAGCAGAGAAAGCCAAGCCTATAATTCACCCCTCCACTTT	TRBJ1-6	few	TRBV15	.
CASSLITETEAFF	TGCGCCAGCAGCCTGATAACCGAGACTGAAGCTTTCTTT	TRBJ1-1	few	TRBV5-1	.
CASSRGTGDLTDTQYF	TGTGCCAGCAGCCGAGGGACAGGGGACCTCACAGATACGCAGTATTTT	TRBJ2-3	.	TRBV4-2	TRBD1
CASSSGQGPAGNQPQHF	TGTGCCAGCAGCTCTGGACAGGGACCGGCAGGCAATCAGCCCCAGCATTTT	TRBJ1-5	.	TRBV5-8	TRBD1
CASSYYERRDRGRTEAFF	TGTGCCAGCAGTTACTATGAACGCCGGGACAGGGGACGGACTGAAGCTTTCTTT	TRBJ1-1	few	TRBV6-5	TRBD1
CATSDPGGSRAGELFF	TGTGCCACCAGTGATCCGGGAGGCTCACGGGCCGGGGAGCTGTTTTTT	TRBJ2-2	.	TRBV24-1	TRBD2
CASSQMVWDNEQFF	TGCGCCAGCAGCCAGATGGTGTGGGACAATGAGCAGTTCTTC	TRBJ2-1	.	TRBV4-1	.
CASSYQGGNTIYF	TGTGCCAGCAGTTATCAGGGTGGAAACACCATATATTTT	TRBJ1-3	.	TRBV6-6	.
CSVEKGIGYGYTF	TGCAGCGTTGAGAAAGGGATTGGCTATGGCTACACCTTC	TRBJ1-2	few	TRBV29-1	.
CASSSVGLGYGYTF	TGTGCCAGCAGTTCGGTGGGGTTGGGCTATGGCTACACCTTC	TRBJ1-2	.	TRBV12-3/TRBV12-4	.
CASSYPGHGYTF	TGTGCCAGCAGTTACCCCGGGCATGGCTACACCTTC	TRBJ1-2	many	TRBV6-5	.
CASTFTLRDNEQFF	TGTGCCAGCACCTTTACCTTAAGAGACAATGAGCAGTTCTTC	TRBJ2-1	.	TRBV16	.
CASAGYYNEQFF	TGTGCCAGCGCCGGATATTACAATGAGCAGTTCTTC	TRBJ2-1	.	TRBV9	.
CASSDFQGMNTEAFF	TGTGCCAGCAGTGACTTCCAGGGAATGAACACTGAAGCTTTCTTT	TRBJ1-1	few	TRBV6-1	.
CASTIGTARQETQYF	TGTGCCAGCACCATAGGGACAGCAAGACAAGAGACCCAGTACTTC	TRBJ2-5	.	TRBV6-1	TRBD1